This record concerns one T cell receptor (beta chain) sequence. This clonotype showed up just a few times. Its antigen target is currently unknown. Per-nucleotide qualities are absent, and no much larger clonotype sits a single base away. TCRdb names Illumina HiSeq 2500 as the instrument used. TCR beta libraries were prepared by quantitative 5'-RACE with molecular barcodes. The study's processing was this. A new computational method, built on a probabilistic model of VDJ rearrangement, was used to identify disease-linked TCR variants. TCRdb ran its own pipeline on the public reads, namely fastp trimming at Q25 and MiXCR clone calling, and kept in-frame beta chains. Rows are combined by CDR3 protein, so each entry shows the most common genes and DNA. The V and J calls here are based on TCRdb, not the publication. The sample profile shows about 240,000 distinct CDR3 sequences; roughly a quarter of them were found once. The ten largest clones take up over 0.55% of the sample.

Trimmed from V: 4 bases; trimmed from J: 1 base; junction bases lacking a gene match: 6. Taken from the germline V gene, the CDR1 and CDR2 loops are ENHRY and SYGVKD. Measured from the cysteine to the phenylalanine, the CDR3 is 15 residues long. Only the CDR3 DNA is retained, 45 bases long and in frame from the first base. The data were obtained in a study of CD8 T cells in ankylosing spondylitis (dated by TCRdb to 2017 to 2019). As for the study more broadly: The study set out to find disease-linked TCR variants by profiling T cell receptor beta repertoires in ankylosing spondylitis patients and healthy donors. In total, the full study cohort was made up of nearly 110 healthy donors and 20 to 25 ankylosing spondylitis patients. Samples of peripheral blood were taken, and for ankylosing spondylitis patients, synovial fluid was collected as well.

The full study reports these points: Blood from ankylosing spondylitis patients appeared to be characterized by a TCR beta motif made up of several highly homologous amino acid variants. According to the report, matched synovial fluid samples from ankylosing spondylitis patients were significantly enriched for the disease-linked clones. In peripheral blood, the disease-linked clones were found at relatively low frequencies and had a CD8+ phenotype. Some of the motif variants had been reported before in the synovial fluid and blood of reactive arthritis patients, a finding that suggests common disease-initiation mechanisms.

Recombination joined TRBV10-3 with TRBJ2-5, and 7 bases in between align with TRBD1. The sequencing sample was made of blood, either unsorted or a sorted T cell fraction (not recorded which). The source of this sequence is a male donor with ankylosing spondylitis or in good health (not recorded which). The DNA is as follows: TGTGCCATCAGTGGAGGGGGCGGCAGCCAAGAGACCCAGTACTTC. Its translation is CAISGGGGSQETQYF.